Listed below are T cell receptor beta chains from one sample, sequenced in a study of Graves' ophthalmopathy and Graves' hyperthyroidism. Via MiXCR, TCRdb re-called the multiplex PCR reads, giving one row per CDR3 protein. The table includes 200,000 to 250,000 distinct CDR3 sequences, 45% detected once. What was sequenced was peripheral blood. The receptors were sampled from an adult man with Graves' ophthalmopathy. CDR3s include the opening cysteine and the closing phenylalanine or tryptophan.

CDR3 length: 15; J gene: TRBJ2-7; V gene: TRBV7-9; CDR3 protein: CASSLSSGSSYEQYF
CDR3 length: 13; J gene: TRBJ2-7; V gene: TRBV20-1; CDR3 protein: CSAGQGASGEQYF
CDR3 length: 14; J gene: TRBJ1-6; V gene: TRBV20-1; CDR3 protein: CSASRGPEDSPLHF
CDR3 length: 17; J gene: TRBJ1-1; V gene: TRBV5-1; CDR3 protein: CASSLDRSGGLVDEAFF
CDR3 length: 12; J gene: TRBJ2-5; V gene: TRBV19; CDR3 protein: CASSFFRETQYF
CDR3 length: 12; J gene: TRBJ1-2; V gene: TRBV6-5; CDR3 protein: CASRAPWDGYTF
CDR3 length: 16; J gene: TRBJ2-1; V gene: TRBV7-3; CDR3 protein: CASSPRDRVGYNEQFF
CDR3 length: 14; J gene: TRBJ2-5; V gene: TRBV19; CDR3 protein: CASSPRDRYETQYF
CDR3 length: 14; J gene: TRBJ1-1; V gene: TRBV10-3; CDR3 protein: CAISVGGPNTEAFF
CDR3 length: 13; J gene: TRBJ1-1; V gene: TRBV6-6; CDR3 protein: CASRTRESTEAFF
CDR3 length: 18; J gene: .; V gene: TRBV12-3/TRBV12-4; CDR3 protein: CASSQDQRSGLISETQYF
CDR3 length: 14; J gene: TRBJ1-1; V gene: TRBV5-1; CDR3 protein: CASSLPGGGTEAFF
CDR3 length: 15; J gene: TRBJ1-3; V gene: TRBV7-3; CDR3 protein: CASSLMASSGNTIYF
CDR3 length: 14; J gene: TRBJ2-2; V gene: TRBV12-3/TRBV12-4; CDR3 protein: CASRGLAEGGELFF
CDR3 length: 15; J gene: TRBJ1-5; V gene: TRBV7-2; CDR3 protein: CASSAGPGSNQPQHF
CDR3 length: 14; J gene: TRBJ1-6; V gene: TRBV15; CDR3 protein: CATSRVSANSPLHF
CDR3 length: 15; J gene: TRBJ2-7; V gene: TRBV7-3; CDR3 protein: CASSPLRDITYEQYF
CDR3 length: 14; J gene: TRBJ1-1; V gene: TRBV6-5; CDR3 protein: CATRGVGLSTEAFF
CDR3 length: 11; J gene: TRBJ2-7; V gene: TRBV10-1; CDR3 protein: CASRIGDEQYF
CDR3 length: 14; J gene: TRBJ1-3; V gene: TRBV5-1; CDR3 protein: CASRAGDSGNTIYF
CDR3 length: 11; J gene: TRBJ2-7; V gene: TRBV10-3; CDR3 protein: CAISDIGGGFF
CDR3 length: 17; J gene: TRBJ2-7; V gene: TRBV10-3; CDR3 protein: CAISPSGGTVSSYEQYF
CDR3 length: 15; J gene: TRBJ2-7; V gene: TRBV10-1; CDR3 protein: CASRKETGGSYEQYF
CDR3 length: 16; J gene: TRBJ1-6; V gene: TRBV19; CDR3 protein: CASIKSAGSYNSPLHF
CDR3 length: 15; J gene: TRBJ2-2; V gene: TRBV24-1; CDR3 protein: CATSDLRGATGELFF
CDR3 length: 13; J gene: TRBJ1-1; V gene: TRBV7-8; CDR3 protein: CASSGSGQGAAFF
CDR3 length: 11; J gene: TRBJ1-1; V gene: TRBV10-3; CDR3 protein: CAISESTAAFF
CDR3 length: 14; J gene: TRBJ2-7; V gene: TRBV7-8; CDR3 protein: CASAAAKGSYEQYF
CDR3 length: 16; J gene: TRBJ2-2; V gene: TRBV13; CDR3 protein: CASSWDRRPNTGELFF
CDR3 length: 14; J gene: TRBJ2-7; V gene: TRBV10-2; CDR3 protein: CASSDRPAPYEQYF
CDR3 length: 14; J gene: TRBJ2-7; V gene: TRBV25-1; CDR3 protein: CASSERRVSYEQYF